This T cell receptor (beta chain) originates from a study of shared clonotypes between healthy human individuals. Notes on the study in general: Compared with memory subsets, naive subsets generally had larger estimated richness.

About this clone itself: Its cognate antigen is unknown.

The authors ran the assay at deep level. The table came from immunoSEQ multiplex PCR; TCRdb's copy has only in-frame clones and leaves some out. Of some 2,100,000 clones in the sample, about 92% were seen once. Terminally differentiated effector memory CD45RA+ cells were left out of the naive CD8 fraction, which was CD45RO-negative and positively selected for CCR7. Free of recent acute infections or vaccinations, the donors were healthy HIV-negative adults. The sequenced sample consisted of naive CD8+ T cells from PBMCs. The sequence was collected from a young man in good health. Some clones in this sample may be carry-over from other donors' samples.

This chain's CDR3 is CASSVRTGGDEQYF. Written as DNA, the CDR3 is TGTGCCAGCAGCGTACGGACAGGGGGCGACGAGCAGTACTTC. The J gene is TRBJ2-7, the V gene TRBV5-4; 11 bases match TRBD1. The CDR3 is made up of 14 amino acids. Germline-derived CDR1 and CDR2 are SGHNT and YYREEE (reference sequence). V gave up 4 bases and J gave up 5 bases; unmatched junction bases: 5. Full variable domain (outside the CDR3, taken from reference TRBV5-4 and TRBJ2-7): ETGVTQSPTHLIKTRGQQVTLRCSSQSGHNTVSWYQQALGQGPQFIFQYYREEENGRGNFPPRFSGLQFPNYSSELNVNALELDDSALYLCASSVRTGGDEQYFGPGTRLTVT.